This paragraph reports one T cell receptor beta chain. The antigen remains unidentified. The V end was cut by 7 bases, the J end by 0 bases, with 12 bases between. Germline-derived CDR1 and CDR2 are SQVTM and ANQGSEA. The CDR3 has 13 residues. The data are from a study of cytomegalovirus exposure and HLA in healthy donors. Across the study: Ancestry clustering placed around 80% of several hundred genotyped donors in the Caucasian-associated cluster.

Study-level results: Accurate prediction of most subjects' HLA-A and HLA-B alleles from TCR beta sequences was reported.

It was with 60 Vbeta and 13 Jbeta primers that the PCR ran. This table comes from immunoSEQ multiplex PCR, and its TCRdb copy is limited to in-frame clones, with some not included. The sample shows 95,000 or so clones, 60% to 85% of them seen only once. The V call is TRBV29-1, the J call TRBJ1-2; D might be TRBD1 (6 bases). Sequencing was performed on PBMCs. The receptor was derived from a woman in her forties in good health and CMV-seronegative. The CDR3 bases are TGCAGCGCGGCAGGGGATTCTAACTATGGCTACACCTTC. As protein: CSAAGDSNYGYTF.